This T cell receptor (beta chain) was profiled in a study of T cell repertoires in cytomegalovirus infection. MiXCR was run by TCRdb on the reads, yielding one entry per CDR3 protein. The data show about 360,000 distinct CDR3 sequences, 15% to 20% seen once. The CDR3 runs 14 residues. V was clipped by 1 base and J by 7 bases; unmatched bases: 6. Germline CDR1 and CDR2: SQVTM and ANQGSEA. Only a few counts were recorded for this clonotype. This chain connects TRBV29-1 to TRBJ1-2; 10 bases line up with TRBD1. This clonotype was sampled from a human donor in good health (CMV status not recorded). Some clones in this sample may be carry-over from other donors' samples. Sequenced input: PBMCs. This CDR3 reads CSVEGPGQGFGYTF. In DNA form, the CDR3 reads TGCAGCGTTGAAGGCCCGGGACAGGGGTTTGGCTACACCTTC.